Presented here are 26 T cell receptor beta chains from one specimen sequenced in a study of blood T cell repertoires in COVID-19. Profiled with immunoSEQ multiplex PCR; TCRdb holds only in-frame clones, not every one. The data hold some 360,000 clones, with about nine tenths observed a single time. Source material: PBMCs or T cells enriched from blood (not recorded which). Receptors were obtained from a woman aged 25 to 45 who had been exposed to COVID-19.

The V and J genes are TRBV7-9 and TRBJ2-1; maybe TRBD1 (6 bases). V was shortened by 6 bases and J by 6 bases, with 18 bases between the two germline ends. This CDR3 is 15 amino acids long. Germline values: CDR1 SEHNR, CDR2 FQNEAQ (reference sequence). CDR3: CASSPRQATGNEQFF. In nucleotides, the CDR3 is TGTGCCAGCAGTCCAAGACAGGCTACGGGCAATGAGCAGTTCTTC.

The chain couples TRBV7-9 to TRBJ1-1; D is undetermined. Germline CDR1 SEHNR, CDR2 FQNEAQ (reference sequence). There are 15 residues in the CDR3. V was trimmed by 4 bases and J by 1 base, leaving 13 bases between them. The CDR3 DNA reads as TGTGCCAGCAGCTCCCGAGGGATGCCGAACACTGAAGCTTTCTTT. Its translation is CASSSRGMPNTEAFF.

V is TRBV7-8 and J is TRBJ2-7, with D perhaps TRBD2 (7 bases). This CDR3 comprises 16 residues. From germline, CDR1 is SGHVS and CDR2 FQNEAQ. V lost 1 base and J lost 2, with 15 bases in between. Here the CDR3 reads CASSLGGASGAYEQYF. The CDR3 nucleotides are TGTGCCAGCAGCTTAGGGGGGGCTAGCGGAGCCTACGAGCAGTACTTC.

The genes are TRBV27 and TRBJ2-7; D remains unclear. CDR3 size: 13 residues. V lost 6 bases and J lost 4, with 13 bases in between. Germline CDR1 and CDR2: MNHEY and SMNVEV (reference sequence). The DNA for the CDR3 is TGTGCCAGCAGGCGCGAGACGGAGTACGAGCAGTACTTC. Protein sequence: CASRRETEYEQYF.

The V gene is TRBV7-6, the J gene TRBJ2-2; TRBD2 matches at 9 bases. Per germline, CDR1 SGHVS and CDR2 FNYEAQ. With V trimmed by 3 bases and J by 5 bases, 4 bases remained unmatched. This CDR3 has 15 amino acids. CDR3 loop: CASSLGGRVTGELFF. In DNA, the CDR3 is TGTGCCAGCAGCTTGGGCGGGAGGGTGACCGGGGAGCTGTTTTTT.

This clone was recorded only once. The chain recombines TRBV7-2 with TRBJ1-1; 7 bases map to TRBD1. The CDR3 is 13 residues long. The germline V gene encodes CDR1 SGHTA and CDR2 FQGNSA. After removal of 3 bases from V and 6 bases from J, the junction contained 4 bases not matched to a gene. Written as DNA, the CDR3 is TGTGCCAGCAGCTTTCAGGGGGAGTCTGAAGCTTTCTTT. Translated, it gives CASSFQGESEAFF.

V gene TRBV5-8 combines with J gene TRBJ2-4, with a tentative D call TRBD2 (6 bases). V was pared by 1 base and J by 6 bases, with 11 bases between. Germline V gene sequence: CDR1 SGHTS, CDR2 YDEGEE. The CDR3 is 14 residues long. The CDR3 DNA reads TGTGCCAGCAGCTTGACGGGGGTGGGAAACATTCAGTACTTC. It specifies CASSLTGVGNIQYF.

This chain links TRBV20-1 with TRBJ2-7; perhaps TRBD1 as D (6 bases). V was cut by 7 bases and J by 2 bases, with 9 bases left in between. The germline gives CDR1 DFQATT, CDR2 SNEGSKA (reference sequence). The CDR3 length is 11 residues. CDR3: CSGTDPYEQYF. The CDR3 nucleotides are TGCAGTGGGACAGACCCCTACGAGCAGTACTTC.

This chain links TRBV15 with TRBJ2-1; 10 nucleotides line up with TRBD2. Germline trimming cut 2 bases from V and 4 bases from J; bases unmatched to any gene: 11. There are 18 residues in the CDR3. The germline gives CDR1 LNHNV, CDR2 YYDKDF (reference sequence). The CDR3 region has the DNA TGTGCCACCAGCAGAAAAAAATCCGGGACTAGCGTTTACAATGAGCAGTTCTTC. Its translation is CATSRKKSGTSVYNEQFF.

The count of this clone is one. CDR3 nucleotide sequence: TGTGCCAGCAGCCCCGGACAGGGACATGCAACTAATGAAAAACTGTTTTTT. Translating gives CASSPGQGHATNEKLFF. V usage is TRBV7-2 and J usage is TRBJ1-4; 8 bases fit TRBD1. The trim removed 5 bases at V and 0 bases at J, leaving 8 bases unmatched. The CDR3 spans 17 residues. Per the germline V gene, CDR1 is SGHTA and CDR2 is FQGNSA. The full variable domain, rest sourced from reference TRBV7-2 and TRBJ1-4, is GAGVSQSPSNKVTEKGKDVELRCDPISGHTALYWYRQSLGQGLEFLIYFQGNSAPDKSGLPSDRFSAERTGGSVSTLTIQRTQQEDSAVYLCASSPGQGHATNEKLFFGSGTQLSVL.

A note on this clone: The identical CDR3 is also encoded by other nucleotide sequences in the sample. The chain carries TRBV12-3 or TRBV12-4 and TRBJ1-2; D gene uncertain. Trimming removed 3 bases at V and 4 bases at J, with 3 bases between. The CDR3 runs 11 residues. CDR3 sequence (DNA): TGTGCCAGCAGTTTCCTCTATGGCTACACCTTC. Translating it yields CASSFLYGYTF.

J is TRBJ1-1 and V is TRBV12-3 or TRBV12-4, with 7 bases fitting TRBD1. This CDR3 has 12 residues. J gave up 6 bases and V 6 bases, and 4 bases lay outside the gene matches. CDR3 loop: CASSPGTAEAFF. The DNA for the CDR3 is TGTGCCAGCAGCCCAGGGACAGCTGAAGCTTTCTTT.

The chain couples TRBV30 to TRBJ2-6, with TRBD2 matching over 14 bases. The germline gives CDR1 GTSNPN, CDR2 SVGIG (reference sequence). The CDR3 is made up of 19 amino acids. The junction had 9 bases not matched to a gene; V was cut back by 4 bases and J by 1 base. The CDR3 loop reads CAWKRGLAGGGSGANVLTF. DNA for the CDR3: TGTGCCTGGAAACGAGGACTAGCGGGAGGAGGGTCTGGGGCCAACGTCCTGACTTTC. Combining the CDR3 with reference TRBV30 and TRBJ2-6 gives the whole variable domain SQTIHQWPATLVQPVGSPLSLECTVEGTSNPNLYWYRQAAGRGLQLLFYSVGIGQISSEVPQNLSASRPQDRQFILSSKKLLLSDSGFYLCAWKRGLAGGGSGANVLTFGAGSRLTVL.

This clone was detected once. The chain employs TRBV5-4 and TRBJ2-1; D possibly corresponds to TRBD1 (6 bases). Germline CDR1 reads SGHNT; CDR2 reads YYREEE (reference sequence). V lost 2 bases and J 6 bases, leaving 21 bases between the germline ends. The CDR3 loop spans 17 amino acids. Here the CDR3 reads CASSFPKTGLIGNEQFF. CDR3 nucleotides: TGTGCCAGCAGCTTCCCTAAAACAGGGCTCATTGGCAATGAGCAGTTCTTC. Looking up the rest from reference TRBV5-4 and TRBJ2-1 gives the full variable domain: ETGVTQSPTHLIKTRGQQVTLRCSSQSGHNTVSWYQQALGQGPQFIFQYYREEENGRGNFPPRFSGLQFPNYSSELNVNALELDDSALYLCASSFPKTGLIGNEQFFGPGTRLTVL.

CDR3 in amino acids: CASSPRQGRNTIYF. The CDR3 DNA sequence: TGTGCCAGCAGTCCTCGACAGGGGAGAAACACCATATATTTT. This rearrangement joins TRBV27 to TRBJ1-3; 8 nucleotides match TRBD1. V trimming: 5 bases; J trimming: 5 bases; junction bases outside the gene matches: 5. The germline CDR1 and CDR2 sequences are MNHEY and SMNVEV (reference sequence). The CDR3 contains 14 residues.

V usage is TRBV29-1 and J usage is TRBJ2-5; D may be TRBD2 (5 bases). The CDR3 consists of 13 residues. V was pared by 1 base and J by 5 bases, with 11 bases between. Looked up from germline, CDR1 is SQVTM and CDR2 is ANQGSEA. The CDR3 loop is CSVEVGERETQYF. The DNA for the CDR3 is TGCAGCGTTGAAGTGGGAGAGCGCGAGACCCAGTACTTC.

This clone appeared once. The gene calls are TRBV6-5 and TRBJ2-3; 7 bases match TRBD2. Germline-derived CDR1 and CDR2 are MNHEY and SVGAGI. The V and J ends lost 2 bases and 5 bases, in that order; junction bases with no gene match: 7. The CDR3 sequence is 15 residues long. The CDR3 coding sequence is TGTGCCAGCAGTTACGGGTGGGCGGGAGAAGATACGCAGTATTTT. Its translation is CASSYGWAGEDTQYF.

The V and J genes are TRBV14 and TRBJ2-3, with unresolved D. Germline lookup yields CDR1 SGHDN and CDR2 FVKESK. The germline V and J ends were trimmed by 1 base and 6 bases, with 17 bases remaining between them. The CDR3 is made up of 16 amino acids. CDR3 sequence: CASSQVARMSWDTQYF. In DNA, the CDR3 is TGTGCCAGCAGCCAAGTTGCTAGAATGTCGTGGGATACGCAGTATTTT.

For the CDR3, the DNA is TGTGCCAGCAGCTTAGATTGGACTAGCGGGAGGGCTGGGGAGCAGTTCTTC. Its protein is CASSLDWTSGRAGEQFF. The chain carries TRBV11-2 and TRBJ2-1; 15 bases match TRBD2. Germline lookup yields CDR1 SGHAT and CDR2 FQNNGV. The V gene end was trimmed by 0 bases and the J gene end by 10 bases; junction bases not matched to a gene: 7. CDR3 length: 17 residues.

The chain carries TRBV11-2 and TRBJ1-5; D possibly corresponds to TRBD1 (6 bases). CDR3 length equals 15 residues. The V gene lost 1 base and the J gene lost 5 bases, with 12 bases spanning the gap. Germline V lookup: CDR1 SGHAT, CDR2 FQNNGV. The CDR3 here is CASSLGRGSYQPQHF. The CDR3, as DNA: TGTGCCAGCAGCTTAGGTAGGGGGTCCTATCAGCCCCAGCATTTT.

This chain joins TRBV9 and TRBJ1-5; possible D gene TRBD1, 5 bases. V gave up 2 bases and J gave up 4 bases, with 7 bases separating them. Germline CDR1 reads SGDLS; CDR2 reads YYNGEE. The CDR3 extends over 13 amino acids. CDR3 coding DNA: TGTGCCAGCAGCGTGACAGATAATCAGCCCCAGCATTTT. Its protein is CASSVTDNQPQHF.

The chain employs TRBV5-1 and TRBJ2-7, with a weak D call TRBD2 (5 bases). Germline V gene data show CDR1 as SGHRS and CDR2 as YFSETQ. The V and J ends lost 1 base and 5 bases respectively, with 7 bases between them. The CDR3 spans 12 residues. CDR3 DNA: TGCGCCAGCAGCTTGCAGGAGGACGAGCAGTACTTC. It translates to CASSLQEDEQYF.

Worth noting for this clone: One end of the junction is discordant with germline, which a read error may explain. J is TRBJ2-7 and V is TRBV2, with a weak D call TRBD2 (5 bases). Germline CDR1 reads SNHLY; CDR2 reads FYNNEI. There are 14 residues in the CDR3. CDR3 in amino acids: CATSRTLTSGEQYF. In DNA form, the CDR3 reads TGTGCCACCAGTCGGACCTTAACCTCGGGGGAGCAGTACTTC.

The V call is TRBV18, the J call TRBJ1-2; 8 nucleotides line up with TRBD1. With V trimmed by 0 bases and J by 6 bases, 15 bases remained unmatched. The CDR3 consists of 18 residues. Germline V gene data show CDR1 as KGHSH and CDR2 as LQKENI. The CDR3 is CASSPPPGQGAIINGYTF. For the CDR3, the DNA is TGTGCCAGCTCACCACCCCCGGGCCAGGGGGCGATTATTAATGGCTACACCTTC.

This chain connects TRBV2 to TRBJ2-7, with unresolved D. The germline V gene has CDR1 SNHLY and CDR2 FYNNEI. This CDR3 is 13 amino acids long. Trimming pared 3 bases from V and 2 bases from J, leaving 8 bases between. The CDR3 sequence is CASSDSIAYEQYF. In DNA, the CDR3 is TGTGCCAGCAGTGACAGTATTGCCTACGAGCAGTACTTC. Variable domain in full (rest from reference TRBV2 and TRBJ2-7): EPEVTQTPSHQVTQMGQEVILRCVPISNHLYFYWYRQILGQKVEFLVSFYNNEISEKSEIFDDQFSVERPDGSNFTLKIRSTKLEDSAMYFCASSDSIAYEQYFGPGTRLTVT.

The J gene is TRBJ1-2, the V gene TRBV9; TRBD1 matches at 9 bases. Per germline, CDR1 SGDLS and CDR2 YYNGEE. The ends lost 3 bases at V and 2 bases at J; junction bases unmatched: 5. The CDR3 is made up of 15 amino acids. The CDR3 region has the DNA TGTGCCAGCAGCGGGGGTGGACAGGGGAACTATGGCTACACCTTC. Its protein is CASSGGGQGNYGYTF.